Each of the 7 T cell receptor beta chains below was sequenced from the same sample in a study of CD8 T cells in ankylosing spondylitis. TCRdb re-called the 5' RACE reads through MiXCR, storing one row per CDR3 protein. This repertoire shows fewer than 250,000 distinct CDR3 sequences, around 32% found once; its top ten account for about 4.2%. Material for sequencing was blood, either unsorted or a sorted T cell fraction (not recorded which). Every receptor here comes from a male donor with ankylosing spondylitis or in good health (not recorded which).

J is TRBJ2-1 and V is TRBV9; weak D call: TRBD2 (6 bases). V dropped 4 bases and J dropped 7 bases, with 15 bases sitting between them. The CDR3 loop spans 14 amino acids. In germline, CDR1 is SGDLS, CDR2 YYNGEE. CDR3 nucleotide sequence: TGTGCCAGCAGCCCCAGGGACTTCCGTAATGAGCAGTTCTTC. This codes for CASSPRDFRNEQFF.

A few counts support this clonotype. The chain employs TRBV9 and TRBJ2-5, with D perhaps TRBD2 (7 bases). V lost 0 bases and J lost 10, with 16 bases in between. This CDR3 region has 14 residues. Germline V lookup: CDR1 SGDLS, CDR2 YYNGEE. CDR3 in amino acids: CASSVGGGQEVQYF. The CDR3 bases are TGTGCCAGCAGCGTAGGCGGGGGCCAAGAAGTCCAGTACTTC.

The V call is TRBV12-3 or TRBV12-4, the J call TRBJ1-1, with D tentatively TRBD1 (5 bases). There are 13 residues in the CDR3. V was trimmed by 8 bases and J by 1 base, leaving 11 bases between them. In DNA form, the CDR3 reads TGTGCCAGCCAACAGGAAAGGAACACTGAAGCTTTCTTT. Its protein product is CASQQERNTEAFF.

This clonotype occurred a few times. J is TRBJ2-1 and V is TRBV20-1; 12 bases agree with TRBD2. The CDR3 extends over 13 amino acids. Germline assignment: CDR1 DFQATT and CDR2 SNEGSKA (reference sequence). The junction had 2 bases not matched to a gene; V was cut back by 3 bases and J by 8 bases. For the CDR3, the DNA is TGCAGTGCTAGTCTAGCGGGGGGGTATGAGCAGTTCTTC. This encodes CSASLAGGYEQFF.

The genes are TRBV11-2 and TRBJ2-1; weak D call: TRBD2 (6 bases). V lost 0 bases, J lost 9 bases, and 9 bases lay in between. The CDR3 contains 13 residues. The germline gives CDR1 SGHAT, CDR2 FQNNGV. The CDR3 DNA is TGTGCCAGCAGCTTAGATCGGGGGAGTGAGCAGTTCTTC. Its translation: CASSLDRGSEQFF.

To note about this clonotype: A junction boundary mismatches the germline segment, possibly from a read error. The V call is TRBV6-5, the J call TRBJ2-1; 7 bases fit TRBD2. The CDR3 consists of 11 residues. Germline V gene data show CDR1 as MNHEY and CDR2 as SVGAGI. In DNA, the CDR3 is TGTGCCAGCAGTTACACCGGGGGGATATACTTC. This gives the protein CASSYTGGIYF.

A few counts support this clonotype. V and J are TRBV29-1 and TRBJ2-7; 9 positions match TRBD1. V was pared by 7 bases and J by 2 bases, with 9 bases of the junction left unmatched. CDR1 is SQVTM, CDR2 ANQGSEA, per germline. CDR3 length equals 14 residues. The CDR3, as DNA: TGCAGCGCCCGTACAGGGGGCGCAGCCTACGAGCAGTACTTC. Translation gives CSARTGGAAYEQYF.